This is a list of T cell receptor beta chains from one sample in a study of blood T cell repertoires in COVID-19. The table came from immunoSEQ multiplex PCR; TCRdb's copy has only in-frame clones and leaves some out. The repertoire holds more than 140,000 clones, with roughly 86% as singletons. Sequenced: peripheral blood. These TCRs come from a woman aged 55-69 years with acute or convalescent COVID-19. The CDR3 runs from the conserved cysteine through the conserved F or W. D genes are given only for firm matches. Part of the rows lack a size; the others show once, few, many or a class for expanded clones.

TRBV9	TRBD2	NA	TRBJ2-5	TGTGCCAGCAGCGCGGCCGGGACTAGCGGGGCCCGCCGGGAGGAGACCCAGTACTTC	CASSAAGTSGARREETQYF
TRBV27	NA	NA	TRBJ1-1	TGTGCCAGCAGTTTGGCGGGACTTCCGAACACTGAAGCTTTCTTT	CASSLAGLPNTEAFF
TRBV4-1	NA	few	TRBJ1-1	TGCGCCAGCAGACACTCCTTTATACGGGGGAAAACTGAAGCTTTCTTT	CASRHSFIRGKTEAFF
TRBV5-4	NA	NA	TRBJ1-5	TGTGCCAGCAGCTTGGCAGGGCAGGGACAGCCCCAGCATTTT	CASSLAGQGQPQHF
TRBV6-2/TRBV6-3	TRBD2	NA	TRBJ2-1	TGTGCCAGCAGTTACCAGCGGGGGGTGGCGGAGTTAGTGGCCAATGAGCAGTTCTTC	CASSYQRGVAELVANEQFF
TRBV2	TRBD1	few	TRBJ2-5	TGTGCCAGCAACAGGGGGGCCATTCAAGAGACCCAGTACTTC	CASNRGAIQETQYF
TRBV11-2	NA	NA	TRBJ1-2	TGTGCCAGCAGCACACCGGGGTTGTATGGCTACACCTTC	CASSTPGLYGYTF
TRBV2	NA	many	TRBJ2-7	TGTGCCAGCAGTTACAGGGCCACAAACGACTACGAGCAGTACTTC	CASSYRATNDYEQYF
TRBV30	TRBD1	NA	TRBJ2-5	TGTGCCTGGAGTGGCCGGGACAGCCAAGAGACCCAGTACTTC	CAWSGRDSQETQYF
TRBV15	TRBD1	NA	TRBJ2-7	TGTGCCACCAGCAGAGATGGACAGGGAAATAACGAGCAGTACTTC	CATSRDGQGNNEQYF
TRBV7-9	TRBD1	NA	TRBJ1-5	TGTGCCAGCAGCGGGGGGACAGGGGGTCAGCCCCAGCATTTT	CASSGGTGGQPQHF
TRBV18	NA	NA	TRBJ1-1	TGTGCCAGCTCACTCCTCAACACTGAAGCTTTCTTT	CASSLLNTEAFF
TRBV5-1	TRBD1	NA	TRBJ2-3	TGCGCCAGCAGCTTGGCCCCCTTAGACAGGGTGGGCACAGATACGCAGTATTTT	CASSLAPLDRVGTDTQYF
TRBV4-2	TRBD1	NA	TRBJ1-1	TGTGCCAGCAGCCAAGGGACAGGGCAAAGTCATAGGAACACTGAAGCTTTCTTT	CASSQGTGQSHRNTEAFF
TRBV10-1	TRBD1	NA	TRBJ2-7	TGCGCCAGCAGTGAGTCGAATTGGGACAGGGATAAGAACGAGCAGTACTTC	CASSESNWDRDKNEQYF
TRBV6-2/TRBV6-3	TRBD2	NA	TRBJ2-2	TGTGCCAGCAGTTACTCAGCGGGGGGGACTCACACCGGGGAGCTGTTTTTT	CASSYSAGGTHTGELFF
TRBV19	TRBD1	NA	TRBJ1-5	TGTGCCAGTAGCCTGGGACAGGGGGAGGGCCAGCCCCAGCATTTT	CASSLGQGEGQPQHF
TRBV9	TRBD1	NA	TRBJ1-6	TGTGCCAGCAGCGAGACGACAGGGCCGCCATATTCACCCCTCCACTTT	CASSETTGPPYSPLHF
TRBV11-2	NA	NA	TRBJ2-2	TGTGCCAGCAGCTTAGCCGGGACAACGAACACCGGGGAGCTGTTTTTT	CASSLAGTTNTGELFF
TRBV6-6	TRBD1	NA	TRBJ1-5	TGTGCCAGCAGTCCTACAGGGGACGCACCGACTTTGATTAGCAATCAGCCCCAGCATTTT	CASSPTGDAPTLISNQPQHF
TRBV7-9	TRBD2	NA	TRBJ2-6	TGTGCCAGCAGCTTAGCTCAAACTAGCGGGGGAAGGAGGGCCAACGTCCTGACTTTC	CASSLAQTSGGRRANVLTF
TRBV11-3	NA	NA	TRBJ2-2	TGTGCCAGCAGTTCTGGAGGAGGGGACACCGGGGAGCTGTTTTTT	CASSSGGGDTGELFF
TRBV6-5	NA	NA	TRBJ2-2	TGTGCCAGCAGTTACTCGACGGGGACCGGGGAGCTGTTTTTT	CASSYSTGTGELFF
TRBV13	TRBD1	NA	TRBJ2-5	TGTGCCAGCAGCTTACGACAGGGGGGGGAGACCCAGTACTTC	CASSLRQGGETQYF
TRBV9	TRBD2	NA	TRBJ2-1	TGTGCCAGCAGCGTAGAGGCTAGCGGGGGGGGTGAGCAGTTCTTC	CASSVEASGGGEQFF
TRBV24-1	NA	NA	TRBJ2-3	TGTGCCACCAGTGATTACGTAGCTAGCACAGATACGCAGTATTTT	CATSDYVASTDTQYF
TRBV5-6	TRBD1	NA	TRBJ2-6	TGTGCCAGCAGCTTGGTCATGGTTACAGGGGTCCCTGGGGCCAACGTCCTGACTTTC	CASSLVMVTGVPGANVLTF